This TCR beta chain was found in a study of cytomegalovirus exposure and HLA in healthy donors (dated by TCRdb to about 2017). With regard to the full study: In an earlier analysis of some 550 of the donors, 276 Gb of sequence data and 120 million or so unique TCR beta sequences from approximately 180 million T cells were reported. In a later genetic analysis, genome-wide SNP genotypes for about three fifths of the roughly 670 donors were used, and that subset was treated as a discovery cohort. Along with the roughly 670-subject first cohort, a separate validation cohort of over a hundred different subjects was used. Rather than using new phenotypic data, the later analysis identified candidate immune exposures from TCR beta sequences and from how often those sequences occurred across donors. A later analysis re-examined previously published TCR beta repertoires from more than 550 donors and added high-resolution HLA genotyping to investigate patterns of TCR occurrence. Approximately 300 gigabases of sequencing data and roughly 90 million unique TCR sequences were included in an early release covering about 620 HLA-typed donors. Every discovery cohort repertoire had been produced on one sequencing platform. Alongside the repertoire data, information on donor age, sex, ethnicity and CMV serostatus was compiled. The study profiled the T cell repertoires of about 640 subjects by immunosequencing and related them to cytomegalovirus serostatus. The genetic ancestry cluster associated with self-reported Caucasian donors included around 76% of the approximately 400 genotyped donors. The study combined high-throughput TCR immunosequencing, statistical association of individual TCRs with disease status, and machine learning to predict cytomegalovirus infection status. Among almost 400 genotyped donors of the cohort, an average of around 240,000 unique TCR beta nucleotide sequences were sequenced per donor, approximately 20% of them non-productive. The study aimed to test whether signatures of past pathogen exposure could be identified by cataloging public T cell receptors. The number of donors typed differed by locus, with 629-630 for A, B, C, DRB1 and DQB1, roughly 520 for DQA1, 600 to 610 for DPA1, and 472 for DPB1. An earlier analysis of around 580 of the donors used high-throughput TCR beta sequencing to judge whether each TCR beta V gene segment behaved as functional or pseudogenic. Several DR-DQ haplotypes were handled as single units for association and clustering, since linkage in the cohort was strong. HLA typing covered class I and class II loci at four-digit resolution. Results and caveats for the whole study, not just this receptor: Presence/absence analyses assumed roughly uniform sequencing depth across donors, an assumption that may not hold. A later analysis found that TCR association rates varied across HLA loci, with DRB1 alleles showing the most associated TCRs and HLA-C alleles the fewest. In a later analysis, some 18,000 TCR beta sequences were associated with specific HLA alleles at a false discovery rate of 0.05. A cluster of highly shared sequence variants was judged likely to represent a technical artifact of the sequencing pipeline. The study listed 150 to 200 TCR beta chains as associated with cytomegalovirus. In a later analysis, HLA-associated TCR beta chains showed more clonal expansion and lower generation probabilities than non-associated chains that were equally common. Most TCR sequences were seen in very few donors, while some public TCRs were found in many individuals. It was suggested by the authors that the approach could potentially be generalized to other disease states and immunological phenotypes. A further reported finding was that TCR beta sequences accurately predicted the HLA-A and HLA-B alleles for most subjects in the first cohort. Because counts were too low, about 15 rarely observed V segments, including chromosome 9 orphons, were left out of the earlier analysis of approximately 500 of the donors. When HLA alleles, especially DR and DQ, strongly co-occurred, attributing TCR associations to individual alleles was difficult. Linkage disequilibrium might explain the correlated functional status among segregating V segments, but an unknown experimental factor could not be excluded. In a later genetic analysis, fewer N-insertions in productive TCRs were reported among donors in an Asian-associated ancestry cluster than the roughly 700-donor mean. The only immune exposure information available for the cohort was CMV serostatus. The classifier was reported to diagnose cytomegalovirus status with high specificity and sensitivity in both the original cohort and the validation cohort. In an earlier analysis of some 550 of the donors, most TCR beta V segments were observed in productive rearrangements about 87% or about 30% of the time, broadly matching IMGT annotations. The cohort was sequenced for TCR beta chains only, and without alpha or paired-chain data the features that could be detected were limited. The 87-base-pair reads could not distinguish some IMGT-functional V segments, including TRBV6-2 and TRBV6-3, so those segments were excluded. V-gene and J-gene trimming of TCR beta chains was associated with a missense DCLRE1C variant in a later genetic analysis, and the association was replicated in an independent cohort. HLA typing was unavailable for some donors at each locus, so association tests used only the typed subset. A few of the identified cytomegalovirus-associated TCR beta chains were confirmed in vitro to be specific for cytomegalovirus antigens. A later analysis found that most CMV-associated TCR beta chains appeared HLA-restricted, with HLA associations seemingly driven largely by CMV exposure. Several of the top co-occurrence clusters appeared to be linked to parvovirus B19, influenza, CMV and Epstein-Barr virus, according to a later analysis.

Concerning this clone itself: Its antigen is still unknown. Base qualities are not provided; no much larger clone lies one nucleotide away.

The protocol used for the library was the immunoSEQ multiplex PCR assay. For the multiplex PCR, a mixture combining 60 forward primers for TCR Vbeta segments and 13 reverse primers for TCR Jbeta segments was used. The CDR3 region of rearranged TCR beta genes was amplified from genomic DNA with a multiplex PCR assay. Amplified TCR beta libraries were sequenced as 87-base-pair reads on the Illumina HiSeq System. The paper's data handling went like this. In a later analysis, 80 million or so unique TCR beta chains were counted across the roughly 700 repertoires, and roughly 11 million of these chains were shared by at least two donors. To remove PCR and sequencing errors, raw reads were error-corrected and collapsed into unique sequences using a nearest-neighbor algorithm that merged closely related sequences. Alignment of CDR3 sequences to IMGT reference sequences was used to assign V, D and J gene segments. For a sequence to be retained, a match of at least six nucleotides was required to both a V gene segment and a J gene segment. A rearrangement counted as productive if the CDR3 had no stop codons and remained in frame with V and J, and every other rearrangement counted as non-productive. CDR3 was defined by IMGT convention, running from the second conserved V-encoded cysteine to the conserved J-encoded phenylalanine. The earlier analysis of about 500 of the donors excluded sequences that lacked an unambiguous match to a single V gene segment. In an earlier analysis of approximately 550 of the donors, V segments were called functional above 56.7% productive rearrangements and were called segregating when the between-donor standard deviation exceeded 5%. To diagnose cytomegalovirus status from the catalog of TCR beta chain sequences, a statistical classification framework was built. A later analysis assigned V and J genes by comparing TCR nucleotide sequences with IMGT/GENE-DB human TR gene sequences. In a later analysis, CDR3 sequences and most-parsimonious VDJ recombination scenarios were assigned using the TCRdist pipeline. In a later analysis, every TCR beta chain was defined by the combination of its CDR3 amino acid sequence and its V-gene family, and reads without a unique V-gene family were dropped. A later analysis removed over 500 highly shared, low-generation-probability nucleotide sequences to deal with suspected cross-contamination and a sequencing artifact. A later analysis calculated a clonal expansion index for each public chain from normalized within-repertoire ranks of inferred template counts. In a later analysis, generation probabilities were computed using a VDJ recombination model fitted to out-of-frame rearrangements, and the results were checked against IGoR. In a later analysis, TCR-TCR, TCR-HLA and TCR-CMV co-occurrence was scored with hypergeometric tests, and a repertoire-size bias correction was applied to TCR pairs. False discovery rates were estimated in a later analysis by permuting HLA or CMV assignments 20 times. In a later analysis, co-occurring TCRs were grouped using DBSCAN, with TCRdist sequence similarity added in when clustering inside HLA-allele-positive subsets. Repertoires with fewer than 30,000 or more than 120,000 public chains were left out of co-occurrence clustering, as were a few repertoires with anomalous nucleotide sharing. TCRdb took over this immuneACCESS table, retaining in-frame rearrangements with V and J assigned. Such tables are incomplete; in checked studies, under half of the missing clones stem from an unresolved V gene, and the remainder is unexplained. The DNA was the basis for D and trimming; V, J and clone size are from that table. The sample table contains 75,000 to 80,000 clones; only one count was recorded for more than 60% of them. Clones ranked in the top ten supply 9% to 14% of the sample.

V was cut back by 6 bases and J by 5 bases, leaving a gap of 14 bases between them. The germline V gene specifies WSHSY as CDR1 and SAAADI as CDR2. Inclusive of the bounding cysteine and phenylalanine, the CDR3 is 15 residues long. Kept here is only the CDR3 DNA, which spans 45 bases and is read in frame from base 1. In total, roughly 670 healthy bone marrow donors made up the cohort. Cohort members were all nominally healthy when sampled, although unrecorded immune exposures were likely present. The donor tested CMV seropositive, placing the donor among the 290 or so seropositive members of the cohort. A peripheral blood sample was provided by each donor, and peripheral blood mononuclear cells were used for TCR beta sequencing. Genomic DNA extraction from the blood cell samples was performed with the Qiagen DNeasy Blood Extraction Kit.

In this chain, TRBV10-2 is recombined with TRBJ1-6, with no confidently assigned D gene. The source of this sequence is a male donor in good health and CMV-seropositive. Sequencing used PBMCs. The CDR3: CASRAALVDNSPLHF. The nucleotide sequence is given as TGCGCCAGCAGGGCGGCGCTAGTAGATAATTCACCCCTCCACTTT.